A single TCR beta chain is shown here with its context. No antigen is known for it. These data belong to a study of CD8 T cells in Susac syndrome. Random hexamers were used to reverse transcribe roughly 0.5 to 1 ug of RNA. Coverage of TCR beta CDR3 amplification by immunoSEQ multiplex PCR extended to 54 Vbeta and 13 Jbeta. Using its own MiXCR run on the immunoSEQ multiplex PCR reads, TCRdb lists one record per CDR3 protein. The sample includes about 240,000 distinct CDR3 sequences, 96% seen only once; the top ten take 0.1%. Whole-study findings and limits: The TCR sequencing and HLA analysis in the study involved a relatively small number of individuals, as the study acknowledged. CD4+ repertoires of Susac syndrome patients lacked detectable clonal expansion.

The TCR was taken from a human donor with Susac syndrome. The sequencing input was CD4+ T cells from PBMCs.

DNA of the CDR3: TGCAGTGCTCCAAACTCCGGGACAACTGAGGGTGGCTACACCTTC. This translates into CSAPNSGTTEGGYTF. This chain joins TRBV20-1 and TRBJ1-2; possible D gene TRBD1, 6 bases. The V gene's germline CDR1 is DFQATT and CDR2 SNEGSKA (reference sequence). Trimming stripped 5 bases from V and 7 bases from J, with 23 bases between. CDR3 size: 15 residues.